These 19 T cell receptor beta chains were all obtained from the same sample, sequenced in a study of patients and donors after allogeneic stem cell transplantation (dated by TCRdb to 2018 to 2020). Library method: RT-PCR. For sequencing, a NextSeq 550 was employed. TCRdb trimmed public reads at Q25 via fastp, called clones via MiXCR and kept in-frame beta chains. Here each entry gathers all rows of one CDR3 protein and keeps the most common genes and DNA. The sample contains roughly 250,000 distinct CDR3 sequences, over 12% of them found a single time. Roughly 11% of the sample lies in the top ten. The sample consisted of blood, either unsorted or a sorted T cell fraction (not recorded which). All receptors come from a human donor who was either an allogeneic HSCT recipient or a stem cell or donor lymphocyte infusion donor (not recorded which). It is not recorded whose cells these are; they may come from a transplant donor.

V usage is TRBV6-1 and J usage is TRBJ2-7; possibly TRBD2 for D (6 bases). The CDR3 has 13 amino acids. Germline V gene lookup returns CDR1 MNHNS and CDR2 SASEGT. The ends were cut back, 6 bases at V and 9 bases at J, with 18 bases in the middle. For the CDR3, the DNA is TGTGCCAGCAGGGACCTAAGGAGGGGCGGGCAGTACTTC. Its translation is CASRDLRRGGQYF.

This clonotype was seen repeatedly, ten times or more. CDR3 DNA: TGTGCCAGCAGCTTCTACACTAGCGGGGTTTACGAGCAGTACTTC. Residues: CASSFYTSGVYEQYF. V usage is TRBV7-2 and J usage is TRBJ2-7, with 10 bases lining up with TRBD2. The CDR3 is 15 amino acids. After removal of 3 bases from V and 4 bases from J, the junction contained 6 bases not matched to a gene. Germline V gene sequence: CDR1 SGHTA, CDR2 FQGNSA.

The V gene is TRBV24-1, the J gene TRBJ1-2; possible D gene TRBD1, 6 bases. The CDR3 loop spans 15 amino acids. Trimming pared 4 bases from V and 0 bases from J, leaving 11 bases between. CDR1 is KGHDR, CDR2 SFDVKD, per germline. The CDR3 here is CATSDRTASNYGYTF. CDR3 DNA sequence: TGTGCCACCAGTGACCGGACAGCGTCTAACTATGGCTACACCTTC.

This clonotype occurred a few times. This chain joins TRBV7-2 and TRBJ1-6, with no clear D. Germline-derived CDR1 and CDR2 are SGHTA and FQGNSA. V lost 2 bases to trimming and J lost 4 bases, with 15 bases between them. This CDR3 is built from 17 residues. The CDR3 is CASSLRQLMGYNSPLHF. The CDR3 region has the DNA TGTGCCAGCAGCTTACGGCAGTTAATGGGGTATAATTCACCCCTCCACTTT.

This clonotype was detected only a few times. The chain carries TRBV4-1 and TRBJ2-2, with D uncertain. The CDR3 totals 16 residues. The germline gives CDR1 MGHRA, CDR2 YSYEKL. V was cut by 0 bases and J by 0 bases, with 8 bases left in between. CDR3 residues: CASSQEVAANTGELFF. The CDR3 region has the DNA TGCGCCAGCAGCCAAGAGGTGGCAGCGAACACCGGGGAGCTGTTTTTT.

This clonotype was detected ten times or more. This chain joins TRBV5-1 and TRBJ2-7; TRBD1 or TRBD2 may be the D gene (6 bases each). Germline values: CDR1 SGHRS, CDR2 YFSETQ. V lost 6 bases to trimming and J lost 1 base, with 14 bases between them. CDR3 size: 14 residues. The CDR3 is CASKSRGESYEQYF. The CDR3 DNA reads TGCGCCAGCAAATCGAGGGGGGAATCCTACGAGCAGTACTTC.

This clonotype was recorded at least ten times. The chain combines TRBV5-8 with TRBJ2-3, with 11 bases fitting TRBD2. CDR1 SGHTS and CDR2 YDEGEE come from the germline V gene. There are 17 residues in the CDR3. J was trimmed by 2 bases and V by 0 bases; bases with no gene match: 5. The CDR3 here is CASSLGGTSGPTDTQYF. CDR3 in DNA: TGTGCCAGCAGCTTGGGGGGGACTAGCGGCCCCACAGATACGCAGTATTTT.

The V and J genes are TRBV11-3 and TRBJ2-1; D is possibly TRBD2 (6 bases). Germline CDR1 and CDR2: SGHNT and YENEEA. Trimming removed 3 bases from V and 9 bases from J, with 15 bases in between. The CDR3 is made up of 14 amino acids. The CDR3 sequence is CASSFEEGIGEQFF. The CDR3, as DNA: TGTGCCAGCAGCTTTGAGGAGGGGATCGGTGAGCAGTTCTTC.

This clonotype was recorded at least ten times. The rearrangement joins TRBV3-1 to TRBJ2-1; D is uncertain. With 0 bases removed from V and 6 bases from J, the gap between germline ends came to 12 bases. The CDR3 spans 15 residues. Germline assignment: CDR1 LGHDT and CDR2 YNNKEL (reference sequence). The CDR3, as DNA: TGTGCCAGCAGCCAAGATCGACTGGCGATCAATGAGCAGTTCTTC. It is translated as CASSQDRLAINEQFF.

This clonotype was seen many times. J is TRBJ1-1 and V is TRBV20-1, with D maybe TRBD1 (5 bases). This CDR3 has 12 amino acids. V was pared by 5 bases and J by 1 base, with 8 bases between. The germline V gene encodes CDR1 DFQATT and CDR2 SNEGSKA (reference sequence). The CDR3 region has the DNA TGCAGTGCTCTCGGACAGAACACTGAAGCTTTCTTT. As protein: CSALGQNTEAFF.

V is TRBV2 and J is TRBJ2-2; D may be TRBD2 (5 bases). V lost 4 bases and J 7 bases, leaving 10 bases between the germline ends. CDR1 is SNHLY, CDR2 FYNNEI, per germline. The CDR3 length is 13 residues. CDR3 protein: CASSARADGELFF. The CDR3 bases are TGTGCCAGCAGTGCGAGGGCTGACGGGGAGCTGTTTTTT.

The V and J genes are TRBV20-1 and TRBJ2-1, with 11 bases matching TRBD2. Losses at the gene ends were 5 bases for V and 5 bases for J; bases not matched to a gene: 5. Germline assignment: CDR1 DFQATT and CDR2 SNEGSKA (reference sequence). CDR3 size: 14 residues. The chain's CDR3 is CSALLAGGNNEQFF. Written as DNA, the CDR3 is TGCAGTGCTTTGCTAGCGGGAGGCAACAATGAGCAGTTCTTC.

This chain links TRBV5-1 with TRBJ1-3, with a tentative D call TRBD1 (5 bases). Germline-derived CDR1 and CDR2 are SGHRS and YFSETQ. This CDR3 has 13 amino acids. Trimming cost V 5 bases and J 6 bases, with 12 bases left between them. CDR3 sequence (DNA): TGCGCCAGCAGGGTCGGGACGGCAAACACCATATATTTT. It yields the protein CASRVGTANTIYF.

The genes are TRBV18 and TRBJ2-3; D is perhaps TRBD2 (5 bases). Trimming pared 2 bases from V and 5 bases from J, leaving 8 bases between. Germline CDR1 reads KGHSH; CDR2 reads LQKENI. There are 13 residues in the CDR3. The CDR3 region has the DNA TGTGCCAGCTCACCAGAGGGTGAAGATACGCAGTATTTT. Its protein is CASSPEGEDTQYF. Combining the CDR3 with reference TRBV18 and TRBJ2-3 gives the whole variable domain NAGVMQNPRHLVRRRGQEARLRCSPMKGHSHVYWYRQLPEEGLKFMVYLQKENIIDESGMPKERFSAEFPKEGPSILRIQQVVRGDSAAYFCASSPEGEDTQYFGPGTRLTVL.

This chain joins TRBV18 and TRBJ2-1; TRBD2 matches 13 bases. CDR3 length: 16 residues. CDR1 and CDR2 from the germline V gene are KGHSH and LQKENI. V lost 1 base, J lost 7 bases, and 4 bases stayed unmatched. CDR3 sequence: CASSPRTSGSGNEQFF. In DNA form, the CDR3 reads TGTGCCAGCTCACCACGGACTAGCGGGAGCGGGAATGAGCAGTTCTTC. The full variable domain, rest sourced from reference TRBV18 and TRBJ2-1, is NAGVMQNPRHLVRRRGQEARLRCSPMKGHSHVYWYRQLPEEGLKFMVYLQKENIIDESGMPKERFSAEFPKEGPSILRIQQVVRGDSAAYFCASSPRTSGSGNEQFFGPGTRLTVL.

This clonotype was seen at least ten times. The V gene is TRBV27, the J gene TRBJ2-3; D may correspond to TRBD1 or TRBD2 (5 bases each). Germline-derived CDR1 and CDR2 are MNHEY and SMNVEV (reference sequence). This CDR3 contains 15 residues. V gave up 5 bases and J gave up 1 base, with 13 bases separating them. CDR3 bases: TGTGCCAGCAGTAAACCGGGACCACGCACAGATACGCAGTATTTT. Amino acids: CASSKPGPRTDTQYF.

In this sample, this clonotype turned up many times. This chain uses TRBV27 with TRBJ2-2; 7 bases map to TRBD1. The CDR3 is made up of 15 amino acids. Trimming at V came to 5 bases and at J to 5 bases, leaving 8 bases not matched to a gene. Germline-derived CDR1 and CDR2 are MNHEY and SMNVEV (reference sequence). Here the CDR3 DNA reads TGTGCCAGCAGTCAACCGACAGGGCGGACCGGGGAGCTGTTTTTT. Translated, it gives CASSQPTGRTGELFF.

The rearrangement uses TRBV5-1 and TRBJ1-2, with D possibly being TRBD1 (6 bases). V lost 6 bases to trimming and J lost 5 bases, with 17 bases between them. This CDR3 spans 14 amino acids. Germline CDR1 is SGHRS and CDR2 is YFSETQ. Written as DNA, the CDR3 is TGCGCCAGCACACCATCCGGGACACAGTATGGCTACACCTTC. Translated: CASTPSGTQYGYTF.

The genes are TRBV10-3 and TRBJ1-4; tentative D call: TRBD1 (5 bases). This CDR3 is built from 14 residues. CDR1 and CDR2 (germline): ENHRY, SYGVKD. With 8 bases removed from V and 7 bases from J, the gap between germline ends came to 17 bases. The CDR3 sequence is CAIGGRGDGEKLFF. Written as DNA, the CDR3 is TGTGCCATCGGCGGACGGGGGGACGGTGAAAAACTGTTTTTT.